Listed here are 11 T cell receptor beta chains from one sample, sequenced in a study of human T cells and chemical hapten exposure. TCRdb re-called the RACE reads with MiXCR, one entry per CDR3 protein. The sample has 74,000 or so distinct CDR3 sequences, 10% to 15% seen once; the top ten hold 3.5%. Time point of the sample: patch test 1, 2 weeks after DPC sensitization. The treatment is: therapeutic diphenylcyclopropenone sensitization with weekly scalp DPC. Material: whole blood, obtained in connection with sensitization to the hapten diphenylcyclopropenone (DPC). The receptors here all came from a woman aged 60-70 years with alopecia areata. Some clones in this sample may be carry-over from other donors' samples.

In its sample, this clonotype was seen a few times. J is TRBJ2-2 and V is TRBV6-5; D is undetermined. The CDR3 loop spans 16 amino acids. Germline V lookup: CDR1 MNHEY, CDR2 SVGAGI. Trimming cost V 7 bases and J 1 base, with 16 bases left between them. As DNA, the CDR3 is TGTGCCAGCAACCCCCGCTACCTATTGAACACCGGGGAGCTGTTTTTT. It yields the protein CASNPRYLLNTGELFF.

V is TRBV11-2 and J is TRBJ1-3; D perhaps matches TRBD1 (5 bases). Germline loops: CDR1 SGHAT, CDR2 FQNNGV. This CDR3 has 15 residues. The V and J ends lost 5 bases and 2 bases respectively, with 13 bases between them. In DNA form, the CDR3 reads TGTGCCAGCAGCAACCGACAGATTGCTGGAAACACCATATATTTT. The encoded protein is CASSNRQIAGNTIYF. The full variable domain, in which reference TRBV11-2 and TRBJ1-3 provide the parts outside the CDR3, is EAGVAQSPRYKIIEKRQSVAFWCNPISGHATLYWYQQILGQGPKLLIQFQNNGVVDDSQLPKDRFSAERLKGVDSTLKIQPAKLEDSAVYLCASSNRQIAGNTIYFGEGSWLTVV.

The chain combines TRBV29-1 with TRBJ2-3; the match to TRBD2 covers 11 bases. V gave up 6 bases and J gave up 6 bases; unmatched junction bases: 2. CDR1 and CDR2 from the germline V gene are SQVTM and ANQGSEA. CDR3 length: 12 residues. For the CDR3, the DNA is TGCAGCGTCTCTAGCGGGGGGGATACGCAGTATTTT. Amino acids: CSVSSGGDTQYF.

The CDR3 bases are TGTGCTAGTGTGCCTGAAGGAAAGTGGGCAGCTTTCTTT. Protein sequence: CASVPEGKWAAFF. The chain is built from TRBV12-5 and TRBJ1-1; no clear D. The CDR3 contains 13 residues. V lost 7 bases to trimming and J lost 10 bases, with 19 bases between them. Germline CDR1 is LGHNT and CDR2 is FRNRAP.

V and J are TRBV5-1 and TRBJ2-7; the match to TRBD1 covers 8 bases. Per germline, CDR1 SGHRS and CDR2 YFSETQ. CDR3 length: 14 residues. V was clipped by 6 bases and J by 0 bases; unmatched bases: 5. In DNA form, the CDR3 reads TGCGCCAGCAAGCAGGACAGGGCCTCCTACGAGCAGTACTTC. It translates to CASKQDRASYEQYF.

This chain joins TRBV18 and TRBJ1-1; D might be TRBD1 (6 bases). This CDR3 comprises 13 residues. Germline-derived CDR1 and CDR2 are KGHSH and LQKENI. Trimming left V 9 bases short and J 5 bases short, with 16 bases between. The CDR3 DNA follows: TGTGCCAGTCTTACAGGGTCATGGACTGAAGCTTTCTTT. Protein sequence: CASLTGSWTEAFF.

This clonotype was counted only a few times. CDR3 DNA sequence: TGTGCCAGCAGCTTAGTAGGCGGCCCGCAAGAGACCCAGTACTTC. Its protein is CASSLVGGPQETQYF. The J gene is TRBJ2-5, the V gene TRBV7-2; D uncertain. V was trimmed by 1 base and J by 2 bases, leaving 11 bases between them. The germline V gene encodes CDR1 SGHTA and CDR2 FQGNSA. The CDR3 loop spans 15 amino acids. The full variable domain, in which reference TRBV7-2 and TRBJ2-5 provide the parts outside the CDR3, is GAGVSQSPSNKVTEKGKDVELRCDPISGHTALYWYRQSLGQGLEFLIYFQGNSAPDKSGLPSDRFSAERTGGSVSTLTIQRTQQEDSAVYLCASSLVGGPQETQYFGPGTRLLVL.

Many counts were recorded for this clonotype. The chain couples TRBV9 to TRBJ2-2; 7 nucleotides match TRBD1. CDR3 length: 18 amino acids. J was trimmed by 0 bases and V by 0 bases; bases with no gene match: 8. Germline CDR1 SGDLS, CDR2 YYNGEE. CDR3 sequence (DNA): TGTGCCAGCAGCGTAGGGACAGGCGACTATACGAACACCGGGGAGCTGTTTTTT. Its translation is CASSVGTGDYTNTGELFF.

This clonotype came up many times. The chain recombines TRBV6-1 with TRBJ1-5, with D possibly matching TRBD1 (5 bases). The germline V gene encodes CDR1 MNHNS and CDR2 SASEGT. V was cut by 3 bases and J by 3 bases, with 12 bases left in between. The CDR3 has 15 residues. CDR3 in amino acids: CASSDRGPFNQPQHF. The CDR3 nucleotides are TGTGCCAGCAGTGACCGGGGCCCCTTCAATCAGCCCCAGCATTTT.

This clonotype has only a few counts. This chain uses TRBV10-1 with TRBJ1-1, with D unclear. CDR1 is WNHNN and CDR2 is SYGVQD in the germline V gene (reference sequence). V was trimmed by 2 bases and J by 0 bases, leaving 19 bases between them. This CDR3 is 18 amino acids long. The CDR3 sequence: CASSESRPRATMNTEAFF. For the CDR3, the DNA is TGCGCCAGCAGTGAGAGTAGGCCACGAGCCACGATGAACACTGAAGCTTTCTTT.

This clonotype was seen ten or more times. The chain links TRBV7-2 to TRBJ1-1, with D possibly being TRBD1 (6 bases). Germline CDR1 and CDR2: SGHTA and FQGNSA. Trimming cost V 1 base and J 0 bases, with 9 bases left between them. CDR3 size: 15 residues. This CDR3 is CASSLGTAMNTEAFF. CDR3 sequence (DNA): TGTGCCAGCAGCTTAGGGACAGCGATGAACACTGAAGCTTTCTTT.